Listed below are T cell receptor beta chains from one sample, sequenced in a study of blood T cells in healthy people across ages. TCRdb called the 5' RACE reads again in MiXCR, with one record for every CDR3 protein. This sample carries around 1.5 million distinct CDR3 sequences, around 39% of them seen once, and the ten largest clones take 6.5% to 10%. What was sequenced was blood. Receptor source: a woman under 30 in good health. The CDR3 runs from the conserved cysteine through the conserved F or W. Fields, in order: D gene, clone size, J gene, V gene, CDR3 DNA, CDR3 protein. A D gene is named only where the DNA matches it firmly. Clone size is given for some rows only: seen once, a few or many times, or a class if the clone is expanded.

D gene: TRBD2
clone size: few
J gene: TRBJ2-1
V gene: TRBV4-1
CDR3 DNA: TGCGCCAGCAGCCAAGAAAATCCGGAACTAGCGGGGTACAATGAGCAGTTCTTC
CDR3 protein: CASSQENPELAGYNEQFF

D gene: .
clone size: .
J gene: TRBJ2-3
V gene: TRBV7-2
CDR3 DNA: TGTGCCAGCAGCTTGTCGGGACTCACACAGTATTTT
CDR3 protein: CASSLSGLTQYF

D gene: .
clone size: few
J gene: TRBJ2-2
V gene: TRBV3-1
CDR3 DNA: TGTGCCAGCAGCTTCCGACAGTTTTTAAACACCGGGGAGCTGTTTTTT
CDR3 protein: CASSFRQFLNTGELFF

D gene: .
clone size: many
J gene: TRBJ1-2
V gene: TRBV30
CDR3 DNA: TGTGCCTGGAGTCCTAACTATGGCTACACCTTC
CDR3 protein: CAWSPNYGYTF

D gene: TRBD2
clone size: .
J gene: TRBJ2-3
V gene: TRBV4-1
CDR3 DNA: TGCGCCAGCAGCCAAGGGAGCGGGGCAGATACGCAGTATTTT
CDR3 protein: CASSQGSGADTQYF

D gene: .
clone size: .
J gene: TRBJ2-5
V gene: TRBV29-1
CDR3 DNA: TGCAGCGTTGAAGATCCCCGGACAATCAGAATTTCGTACTTC
CDR3 protein: CSVEDPRTIRISYF

D gene: TRBD2
clone size: few
J gene: TRBJ2-5
V gene: TRBV28
CDR3 DNA: TGTGCCAGCAGGCCTAGCGGGGGAGGTGAGACCCAGTACTTC
CDR3 protein: CASRPSGGGETQYF

D gene: TRBD2
clone size: few
J gene: TRBJ2-7
V gene: TRBV3-1
CDR3 DNA: TGTGCCAGCAGCCAAGTTTGGGCTAGCGGGGACTCCTACGAGCAGTACTTC
CDR3 protein: CASSQVWASGDSYEQYF

D gene: .
clone size: .
J gene: TRBJ2-1
V gene: TRBV18
CDR3 DNA: TGTGCCAGCTCACCACTTGCTCAGGGAAGCAATGAGCAGTTCTTC
CDR3 protein: CASSPLAQGSNEQFF

D gene: .
clone size: .
J gene: TRBJ1-6
V gene: TRBV7-9
CDR3 DNA: TGTGCCAGCGGCGAGGGAAATTCACCCCTCCACTTT
CDR3 protein: CASGEGNSPLHF

D gene: .
clone size: .
J gene: TRBJ2-1
V gene: TRBV15
CDR3 DNA: TGTGCCACCAGCAGAGAATCGGGGAGCTCCTACAATGAGCAGTTCTTC
CDR3 protein: CATSRESGSSYNEQFF

D gene: TRBD1
clone size: few
J gene: TRBJ2-1
V gene: TRBV27
CDR3 DNA: TGTGCCAGCAGCACCGACAGGGTTGGTTCTTTCAATGAGCAGTTCTTC
CDR3 protein: CASSTDRVGSFNEQFF

D gene: .
clone size: .
J gene: TRBJ2-1
V gene: TRBV4-1
CDR3 DNA: TGCGCCAGCAGCCAAGGGGGGTGGTCCTACAATGAGCAGTTCTTC
CDR3 protein: CASSQGGWSYNEQFF

D gene: .
clone size: many
J gene: TRBJ2-1
V gene: TRBV28
CDR3 DNA: TGTGCCAGCAGCTTCGATGAGCAGTTCTTC
CDR3 protein: CASSFDEQFF

D gene: .
clone size: once
J gene: TRBJ1-5
V gene: TRBV20-1
CDR3 DNA: TGCAGTGCTGTTGGGGGTACTTTTAGCAATCAGCCCCAGCATTTT
CDR3 protein: CSAVGGTFSNQPQHF

D gene: .
clone size: .
J gene: TRBJ1-4
V gene: TRBV12-3/TRBV12-4
CDR3 DNA: TGTGCCAGCCTCGGGGAAAAACTGTTTTTT
CDR3 protein: CASLGEKLFF

D gene: TRBD1
clone size: .
J gene: TRBJ1-1
V gene: TRBV7-8
CDR3 DNA: TGTGCCAGCACCCAACAGGGGCTTCTTAACACTGAAGCTTTCTTT
CDR3 protein: CASTQQGLLNTEAFF

D gene: TRBD1
clone size: .
J gene: TRBJ2-1
V gene: TRBV27
CDR3 DNA: TGTGCCAGCAGCGACTCGGGACAGCTCTACAATGAGCAGTTCTTC
CDR3 protein: CASSDSGQLYNEQFF

D gene: TRBD1
clone size: .
J gene: TRBJ2-5
V gene: TRBV28
CDR3 DNA: TGTGCCAGCAGTCACCGGGACAGAGGGGAGACCCAGTACTTC
CDR3 protein: CASSHRDRGETQYF

D gene: .
clone size: .
J gene: TRBJ2-1
V gene: TRBV4-2
CDR3 DNA: TGTGCCAGCAGCCAAGCTTGGACGGACAATGAGCAGTTCTTC
CDR3 protein: CASSQAWTDNEQFF

D gene: TRBD2
clone size: .
J gene: TRBJ2-1
V gene: TRBV18
CDR3 DNA: TGTGCCAGCTCACCATATGTGGGAGGGACCTCCAATGAGCAGTTCTTC
CDR3 protein: CASSPYVGGTSNEQFF

D gene: TRBD2
clone size: few
J gene: TRBJ2-1
V gene: TRBV20-1
CDR3 DNA: TGCAGTGCTACAAACCGACCGGGACTAGCGGAGTACAATGAGCAGTTCTTC
CDR3 protein: CSATNRPGLAEYNEQFF

D gene: .
clone size: few
J gene: TRBJ2-5
V gene: TRBV3-1
CDR3 DNA: TGTGCCAGCAGCCACGAGACCCGAAAAATCCAAGAGACCCAGTACTTC
CDR3 protein: CASSHETRKIQETQYF

D gene: .
clone size: .
J gene: TRBJ2-2
V gene: TRBV6-5
CDR3 DNA: TGTGCCAGCAAGCAGCAAGGGGGGAGTCCCACCGGGGAGCTGTTTTTT
CDR3 protein: CASKQQGGSPTGELFF

D gene: TRBD2
clone size: few
J gene: TRBJ2-1
V gene: TRBV20-1
CDR3 DNA: TGCAGTGCTAGAGGTCCGAGCGGGATTTGGGGGCAGTTCTTC
CDR3 protein: CSARGPSGIWGQFF

D gene: TRBD2
clone size: once
J gene: TRBJ2-5
V gene: TRBV5-1
CDR3 DNA: TGCGCCAGCACCTTAATCGCGGGAGGGCAAGATGAGCAGTACTTC
CDR3 protein: CASTLIAGGQDEQYF

D gene: .
clone size: .
J gene: TRBJ2-2
V gene: TRBV5-1
CDR3 DNA: TGCGCCGGCAGCTTGGTCGCAACGAACACCGGGGAGCTGTTTTTT
CDR3 protein: CAGSLVATNTGELFF

D gene: .
clone size: few
J gene: TRBJ2-3
V gene: TRBV10-3
CDR3 DNA: TGTGCCATCACGGGCAGTAGCACAGATACGCAGTATTTT
CDR3 protein: CAITGSSTDTQYF

D gene: .
clone size: .
J gene: TRBJ2-7
V gene: TRBV6-1
CDR3 DNA: TGTGCCAGCAGTGAGGGGCTACCCTACGAGCAGTACTTC
CDR3 protein: CASSEGLPYEQYF

D gene: TRBD2
clone size: few
J gene: TRBJ2-1
V gene: TRBV6-2/TRBV6-3
CDR3 DNA: TGTGCCATCGGGACTAGCGTCTACAATGAGCAGTTCTTC
CDR3 protein: CAIGTSVYNEQFF

D gene: .
clone size: once
J gene: TRBJ1-4
V gene: TRBV12-3/TRBV12-4
CDR3 DNA: TGTGCCAGCAGTCTAGGACAAGAGGAGAAACTGTTTTTT
CDR3 protein: CASSLGQEEKLFF

D gene: .
clone size: few
J gene: TRBJ2-7
V gene: TRBV20-1
CDR3 DNA: TGCAGTGCTCGCCACATGGCGAGCTCCTACGAGCAGTACTTC
CDR3 protein: CSARHMASSYEQYF

D gene: TRBD1
clone size: .
J gene: TRBJ1-2
V gene: TRBV20-1
CDR3 DNA: TGCAGCGCTAGGCAGAACCGGGACAGGGGAGGCTACACCTTC
CDR3 protein: CSARQNRDRGGYTF

D gene: TRBD1
clone size: few
J gene: TRBJ1-6
V gene: TRBV6-5
CDR3 DNA: TGTGCCAGCAGTTACTCCTCCAGGGGGAATTCACCCCTCCACTTT
CDR3 protein: CASSYSSRGNSPLHF

D gene: TRBD1
clone size: once
J gene: TRBJ1-1
V gene: TRBV20-1
CDR3 DNA: TGCAGTGCTTTGGGGGACAGGGAGGGTTTGGCTGAAGCTTTCTTT
CDR3 protein: CSALGDREGLAEAFF

D gene: TRBD2
clone size: .
J gene: TRBJ2-7
V gene: TRBV5-4
CDR3 DNA: TGTGCCAGCAGCTTGGCGGGACTAGCGGCCTACAATGAGCAGTACTTC
CDR3 protein: CASSLAGLAAYNEQYF

D gene: TRBD1
clone size: few
J gene: TRBJ2-3
V gene: TRBV5-1
CDR3 DNA: TGCGCCAGCAGCCGGGACAGGGGTGCATCAGATACGCAGTATTTT
CDR3 protein: CASSRDRGASDTQYF

D gene: .
clone size: few
J gene: TRBJ1-2
V gene: TRBV5-6
CDR3 DNA: TGTGCCAGCAGCCCAGTGACGGGGGACTCCTATGGCTACACCTTC
CDR3 protein: CASSPVTGDSYGYTF

D gene: .
clone size: .
J gene: TRBJ2-7
V gene: TRBV11-2
CDR3 DNA: TGTGCCAGCAGCCGGCCAGCTAGCTACGAGCAGTACTTC
CDR3 protein: CASSRPASYEQYF

D gene: .
clone size: .
J gene: TRBJ2-5
V gene: TRBV18
CDR3 DNA: TGTGCCAGCTCACCACTCATTCCCGGGCCGGGAAATGAGCAGTACTTC
CDR3 protein: CASSPLIPGPGNEQYF

D gene: .
clone size: .
J gene: TRBJ2-3
V gene: TRBV12-3/TRBV12-4
CDR3 DNA: TGTGCCAGCAGTTTAAGGCTAGCAGGGGGGACAGATGTGCAGTATTTC
CDR3 protein: CASSLRLAGGTDVQYF

D gene: TRBD2
clone size: .
J gene: TRBJ2-4
V gene: TRBV20-1
CDR3 DNA: TGCAGTGCTAGAGAGCGGGAGACGCTGTACTTC
CDR3 protein: CSARERETLYF

D gene: .
clone size: .
J gene: TRBJ2-6
V gene: TRBV5-1
CDR3 DNA: TGCGCCAGCAGCCCACATATCTCTGGGGCCAACGTCCTGACTTTC
CDR3 protein: CASSPHISGANVLTF

D gene: .
clone size: few
J gene: TRBJ2-1
V gene: TRBV2
CDR3 DNA: TGTGCCAGCACCCCCGGGGGTCGGAATGAGCAGTTCTTC
CDR3 protein: CASTPGGRNEQFF

D gene: .
clone size: .
J gene: TRBJ2-1
V gene: TRBV20-1
CDR3 DNA: TGCAGTGCAGTCACCGCGAGCTCCTACAATGAGCAGTTCTTC
CDR3 protein: CSAVTASSYNEQFF

D gene: .
clone size: .
J gene: TRBJ2-3
V gene: TRBV20-1
CDR3 DNA: TGCAGTGCGGGCCTTCAGGGGCTTAGCACAGATACGCAGTATTTT
CDR3 protein: CSAGLQGLSTDTQYF

D gene: .
clone size: .
J gene: TRBJ2-2
V gene: TRBV27
CDR3 DNA: TGTGCCAGCAGGCCCCTAGGGGGGGGGGCGACCGGGGAGCTGTTTTTT
CDR3 protein: CASRPLGGGATGELFF

D gene: TRBD1
clone size: once
J gene: TRBJ2-5
V gene: TRBV14
CDR3 DNA: TGTGCCAGCAGCCGTTCAGGCAGGGGGAAGCAAGAGACCCAGTACTTC
CDR3 protein: CASSRSGRGKQETQYF

D gene: .
clone size: .
J gene: TRBJ2-2
V gene: TRBV7-2
CDR3 DNA: TGTGCCAGCAGCAGACAAGGGGGTCTGAACACCGGGGAGCTGTTTTTT
CDR3 protein: CASSRQGGLNTGELFF

D gene: .
clone size: .
J gene: TRBJ2-3
V gene: TRBV6-1
CDR3 DNA: TGTGCCAGCAGTGGGTGGAGATCAAGCACAGATACGCAGTATTTT
CDR3 protein: CASSGWRSSTDTQYF

D gene: .
clone size: .
J gene: TRBJ1-6
V gene: TRBV20-1
CDR3 DNA: TGCAGTGCTAGAACGGACAGAGATAATTCACCCCTCCACTTT
CDR3 protein: CSARTDRDNSPLHF

D gene: TRBD1
clone size: .
J gene: TRBJ2-7
V gene: TRBV6-6
CDR3 DNA: TGTGCCAGCAGTGACCCGGGGACAGGGGGCGACGAGCAGTACTTC
CDR3 protein: CASSDPGTGGDEQYF

D gene: TRBD2
clone size: few
J gene: TRBJ2-7
V gene: TRBV5-5
CDR3 DNA: TGTGCCAGCAGCTTGTCTAGCGGGGGAACCTACGAGCAGTACTTC
CDR3 protein: CASSLSSGGTYEQYF

D gene: .
clone size: few
J gene: TRBJ2-7
V gene: TRBV6-1
CDR3 DNA: TGTGCCAGCAGTGAATTTCGGGGCTTACGCTACGAGCAGTACTTC
CDR3 protein: CASSEFRGLRYEQYF

D gene: .
clone size: .
J gene: TRBJ2-7
V gene: TRBV6-2/TRBV6-3
CDR3 DNA: TGTACCAGCAGTTACTGGGACGCCTACGAGCAGTACTTC
CDR3 protein: CTSSYWDAYEQYF